The clone carrying this T cell receptor beta chain appeared once. Antigen unknown. Per germline, CDR1 MNHEY and CDR2 SVGAGI. Germline trimming cut 5 bases from V and 0 bases from J; bases unmatched to any gene: 10. This CDR3 has 17 residues. These data come from a study of blood T cells in healthy people across ages. Study-wide results and caveats: One million T cells yielded diversity estimates that were considered underestimates.

Then a second PCR, running roughly 7 to 11 cycles, was carried out with a sample-barcoded 5' primer and a J-beta primer mix. Via MiXCR, TCRdb re-called the 5' RACE reads, giving one row per CDR3 protein. Of about 1.8 million distinct CDR3 sequences listed, just under 50% were seen once; the top ten hold around 2.1%. The sample consisted of blood. This chain links TRBV6-5 with TRBJ2-7; 10 bases agree with TRBD1. The clonotype originates from a woman aged 40 to 50 in good health. The CDR3 loop is CASSHGGQGSRSYEQYF. As DNA, the CDR3 is TGTGCCAGCAGTCACGGGGGACAGGGGTCTCGCTCCTACGAGCAGTACTTC.